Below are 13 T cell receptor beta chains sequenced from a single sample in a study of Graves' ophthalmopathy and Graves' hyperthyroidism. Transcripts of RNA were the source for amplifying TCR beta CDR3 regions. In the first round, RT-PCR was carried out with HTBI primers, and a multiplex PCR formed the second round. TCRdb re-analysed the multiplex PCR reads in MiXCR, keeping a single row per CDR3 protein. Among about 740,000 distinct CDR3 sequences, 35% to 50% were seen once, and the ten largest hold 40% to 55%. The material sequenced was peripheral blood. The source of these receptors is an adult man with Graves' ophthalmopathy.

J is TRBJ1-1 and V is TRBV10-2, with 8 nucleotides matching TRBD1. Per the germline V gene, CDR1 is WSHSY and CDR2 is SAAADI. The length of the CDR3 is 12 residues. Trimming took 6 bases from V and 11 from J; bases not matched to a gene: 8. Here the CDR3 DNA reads TGCGCCAGCAGCCAGGGGGCGCGGGGTGCTTTCTTT. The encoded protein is CASSQGARGAFF.

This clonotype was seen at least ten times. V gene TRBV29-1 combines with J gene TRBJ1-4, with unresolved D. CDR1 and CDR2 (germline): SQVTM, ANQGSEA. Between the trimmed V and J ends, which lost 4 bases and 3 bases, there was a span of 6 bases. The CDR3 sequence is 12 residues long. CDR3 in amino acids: CSVVAANEKLFF. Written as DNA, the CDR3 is TGCAGCGTTGTGGCAGCTAATGAAAAACTGTTTTTT.

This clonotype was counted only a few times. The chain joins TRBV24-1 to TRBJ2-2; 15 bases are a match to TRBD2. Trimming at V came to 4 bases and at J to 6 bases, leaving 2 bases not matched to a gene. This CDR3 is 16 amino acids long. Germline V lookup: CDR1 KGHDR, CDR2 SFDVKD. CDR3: CATSERTSGRAGELFF. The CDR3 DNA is TGTGCCACCAGTGAACGGACTAGCGGGAGGGCCGGGGAGCTGTTTTTT.

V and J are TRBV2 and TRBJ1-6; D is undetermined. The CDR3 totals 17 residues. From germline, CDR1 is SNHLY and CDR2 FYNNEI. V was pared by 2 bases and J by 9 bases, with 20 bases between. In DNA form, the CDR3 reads TGTGCCAGCAGTGAACTAGACGGATCAAGGTCGAGTTCACCCCTCCACTTT. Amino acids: CASSELDGSRSSSPLHF.

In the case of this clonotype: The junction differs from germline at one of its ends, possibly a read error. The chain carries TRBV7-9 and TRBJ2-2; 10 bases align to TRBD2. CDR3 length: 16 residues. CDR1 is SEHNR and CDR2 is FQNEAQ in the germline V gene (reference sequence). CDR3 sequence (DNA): TGCGCCACCAGGGCTAGCGGGAGAAGTTCCACCGGGGAGCTGTTTTTT. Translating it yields CATRASGRSSTGELFF.

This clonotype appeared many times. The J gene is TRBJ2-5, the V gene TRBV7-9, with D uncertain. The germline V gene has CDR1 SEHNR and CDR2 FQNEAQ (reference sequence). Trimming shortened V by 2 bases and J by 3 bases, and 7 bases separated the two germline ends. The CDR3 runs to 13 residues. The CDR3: CASSLRKEETQYF. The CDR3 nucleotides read TGTGCCAGCAGCTTACGCAAGGAAGAGACCCAGTACTTC. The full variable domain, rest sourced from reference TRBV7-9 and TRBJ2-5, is DTGVSQNPRHKITKRGQNVTFRCDPISEHNRLYWYRQTLGQGPEFLTYFQNEAQLEKSRLLSDRFSAERPKGSFSTLEIQRTEQGDSAMYLCASSLRKEETQYFGPGTRLLVL.

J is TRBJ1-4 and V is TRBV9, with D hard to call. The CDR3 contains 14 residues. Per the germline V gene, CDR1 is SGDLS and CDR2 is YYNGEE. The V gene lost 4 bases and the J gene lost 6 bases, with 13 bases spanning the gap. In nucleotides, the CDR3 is TGTGCCAGCAGCCGCGATTCGAACGATGAAAAACTGTTTTTT. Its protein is CASSRDSNDEKLFF.

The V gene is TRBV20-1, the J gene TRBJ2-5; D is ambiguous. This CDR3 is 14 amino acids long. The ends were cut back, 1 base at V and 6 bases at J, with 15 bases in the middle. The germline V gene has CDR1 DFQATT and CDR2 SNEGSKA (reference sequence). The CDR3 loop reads CSARVAAGTKTQYF. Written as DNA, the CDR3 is TGCAGTGCTAGAGTGGCAGCAGGCACAAAGACCCAGTACTTC.

The CDR3, as DNA: TGTGCCATCAGTGAGTCGGGACCGGGACTAGCGGGGGGGAAGACCTACGAGCAGTACTTC. Translating gives CAISESGPGLAGGKTYEQYF. The V and J genes are TRBV10-3 and TRBJ2-7; 16 bases agree with TRBD2. The CDR3 has 20 residues. In germline, CDR1 is ENHRY, CDR2 SYGVKD. V shed 0 bases and J 2 bases; nucleotides not matched to a gene: 10.

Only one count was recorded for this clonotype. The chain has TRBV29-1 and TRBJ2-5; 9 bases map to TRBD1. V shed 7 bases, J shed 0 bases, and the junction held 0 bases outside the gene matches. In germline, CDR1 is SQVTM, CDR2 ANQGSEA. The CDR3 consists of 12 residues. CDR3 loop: CSGDRDQETQYF. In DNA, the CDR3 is TGCAGCGGGGACAGGGACCAAGAGACCCAGTACTTC.

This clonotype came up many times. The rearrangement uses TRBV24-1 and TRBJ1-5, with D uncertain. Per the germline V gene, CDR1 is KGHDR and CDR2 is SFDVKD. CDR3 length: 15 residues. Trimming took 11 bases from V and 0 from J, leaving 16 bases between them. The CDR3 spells CASRAEGYSNQPQHF. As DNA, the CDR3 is TGTGCCAGCAGAGCTGAGGGCTATAGCAATCAGCCCCAGCATTTT.

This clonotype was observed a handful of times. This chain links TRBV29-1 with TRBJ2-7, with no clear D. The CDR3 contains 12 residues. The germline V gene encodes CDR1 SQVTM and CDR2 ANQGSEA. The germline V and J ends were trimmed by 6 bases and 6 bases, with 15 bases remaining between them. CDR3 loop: CSVGQTATEQYF. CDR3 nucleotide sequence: TGCAGCGTAGGTCAAACGGCTACCGAGCAGTACTTC.

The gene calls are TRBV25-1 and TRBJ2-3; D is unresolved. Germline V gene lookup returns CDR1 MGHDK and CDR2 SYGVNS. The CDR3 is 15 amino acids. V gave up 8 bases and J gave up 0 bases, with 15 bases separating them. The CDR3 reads CASVVDAASTDTQYF. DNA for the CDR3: TGTGCCAGCGTCGTTGACGCCGCTAGCACAGATACGCAGTATTTT. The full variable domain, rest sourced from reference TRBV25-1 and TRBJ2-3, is EADIYQTPRYLVIGTGKKITLECSQTMGHDKMYWYQQDPGMELHLIHYSYGVNSTEKGDLSSESTVSRIRTEHFPLTLESARPSHTSQYLCASVVDAASTDTQYFGPGTRLTVL.